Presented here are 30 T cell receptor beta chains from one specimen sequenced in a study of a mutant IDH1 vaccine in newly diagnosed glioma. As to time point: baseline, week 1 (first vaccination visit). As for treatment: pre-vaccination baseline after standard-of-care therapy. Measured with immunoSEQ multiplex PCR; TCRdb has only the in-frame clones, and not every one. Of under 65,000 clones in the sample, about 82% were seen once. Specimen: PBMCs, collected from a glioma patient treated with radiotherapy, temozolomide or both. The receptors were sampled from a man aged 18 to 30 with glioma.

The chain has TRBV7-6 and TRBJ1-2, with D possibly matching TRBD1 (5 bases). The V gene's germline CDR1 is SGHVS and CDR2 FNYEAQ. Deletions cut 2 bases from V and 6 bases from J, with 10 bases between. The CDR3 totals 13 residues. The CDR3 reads CASSLRTGDGYTF. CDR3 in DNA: TGTGCCAGCAGCTTAAGGACGGGGGATGGCTACACCTTC. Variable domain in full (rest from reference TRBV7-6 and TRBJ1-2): GAGVSQSPRYKVTKRGQDVALRCDPISGHVSLYWYRQALGQGPEFLTYFNYEAQQDKSGLPNDRFSAERPEGSISTLTIQRTEQRDSAMYRCASSLRTGDGYTFGSGTRLTVV.

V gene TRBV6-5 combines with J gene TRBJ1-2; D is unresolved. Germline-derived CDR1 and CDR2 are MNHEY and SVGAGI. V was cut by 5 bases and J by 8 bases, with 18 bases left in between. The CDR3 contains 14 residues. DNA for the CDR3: TGTGCCAGCAGTACCTGGACCCACTCCGGAGGCTACACCTTC. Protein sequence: CASSTWTHSGGYTF.

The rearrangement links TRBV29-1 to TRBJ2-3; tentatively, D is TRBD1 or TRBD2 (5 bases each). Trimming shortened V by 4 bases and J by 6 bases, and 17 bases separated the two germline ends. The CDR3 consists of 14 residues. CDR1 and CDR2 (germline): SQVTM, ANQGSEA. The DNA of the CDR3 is TGCAGCGTTGCCTCCAGGGACGGCGTGGATACGCAGTATTTT. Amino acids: CSVASRDGVDTQYF.

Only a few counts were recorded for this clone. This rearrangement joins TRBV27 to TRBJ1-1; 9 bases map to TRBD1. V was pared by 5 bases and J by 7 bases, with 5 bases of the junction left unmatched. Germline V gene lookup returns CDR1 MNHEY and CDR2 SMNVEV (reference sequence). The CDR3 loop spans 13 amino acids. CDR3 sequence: CASSLGQGFEAFF. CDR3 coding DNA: TGTGCCAGCAGTCTAGGACAGGGGTTTGAAGCTTTCTTT.

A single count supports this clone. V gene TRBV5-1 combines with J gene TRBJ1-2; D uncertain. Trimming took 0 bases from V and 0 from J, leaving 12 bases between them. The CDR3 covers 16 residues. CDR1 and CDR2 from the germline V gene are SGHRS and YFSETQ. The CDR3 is CASSLEGSKANYGYTF. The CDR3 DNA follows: TGCGCCAGCAGCTTGGAAGGATCGAAGGCTAACTATGGCTACACCTTC. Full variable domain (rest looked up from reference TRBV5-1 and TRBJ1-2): KAGVTQTPRYLIKTRGQQVTLSCSPISGHRSVSWYQQTPGQGLQFLFEYFSETQRNKGNFPGRFSGRQFSNSRSEMNVSTLELGDSALYLCASSLEGSKANYGYTFGSGTRLTVV.

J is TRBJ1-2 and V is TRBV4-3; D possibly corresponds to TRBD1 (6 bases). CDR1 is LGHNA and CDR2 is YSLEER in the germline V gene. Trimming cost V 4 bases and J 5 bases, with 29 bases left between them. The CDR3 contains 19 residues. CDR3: CASSPRGTVGHPRVYGYTF. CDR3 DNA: TGCGCCAGCAGCCCACGAGGCACGGTGGGACACCCTAGGGTTTATGGCTACACCTTC.

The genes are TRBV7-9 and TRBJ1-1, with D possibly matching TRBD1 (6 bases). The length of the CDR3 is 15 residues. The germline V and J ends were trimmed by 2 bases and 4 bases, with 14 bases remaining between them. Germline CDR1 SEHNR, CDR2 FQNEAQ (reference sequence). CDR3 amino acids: CASSLPPGGATEAFF. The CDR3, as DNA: TGTGCCAGCAGCTTACCACCTGGGGGGGCCACTGAAGCTTTCTTT.

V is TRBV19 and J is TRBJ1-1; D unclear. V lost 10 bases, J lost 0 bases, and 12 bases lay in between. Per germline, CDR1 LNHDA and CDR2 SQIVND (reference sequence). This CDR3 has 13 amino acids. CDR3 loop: CAISWELNTEAFF. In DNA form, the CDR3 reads TGTGCCATCTCTTGGGAATTGAACACTGAAGCTTTCTTT.

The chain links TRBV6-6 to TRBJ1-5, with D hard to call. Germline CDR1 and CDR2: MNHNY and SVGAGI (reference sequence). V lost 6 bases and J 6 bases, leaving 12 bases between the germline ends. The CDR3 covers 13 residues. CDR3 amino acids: CASRRPESQPQHF. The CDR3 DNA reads TGTGCCAGCAGACGGCCGGAATCTCAGCCCCAGCATTTT.

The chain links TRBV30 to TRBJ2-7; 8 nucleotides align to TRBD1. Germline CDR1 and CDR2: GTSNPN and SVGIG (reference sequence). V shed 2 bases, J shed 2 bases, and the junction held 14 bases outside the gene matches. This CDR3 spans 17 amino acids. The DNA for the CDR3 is TGTGCCTGGAGTTTCTGGTTGAACAGGGGGAATACCTACGAGCAGTACTTC. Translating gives CAWSFWLNRGNTYEQYF. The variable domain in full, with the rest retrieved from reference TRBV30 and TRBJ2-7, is SQTIHQWPATLVQPVGSPLSLECTVEGTSNPNLYWYRQAAGRGLQLLFYSVGIGQISSEVPQNLSASRPQDRQFILSSKKLLLSDSGFYLCAWSFWLNRGNTYEQYFGPGTRLTVT.

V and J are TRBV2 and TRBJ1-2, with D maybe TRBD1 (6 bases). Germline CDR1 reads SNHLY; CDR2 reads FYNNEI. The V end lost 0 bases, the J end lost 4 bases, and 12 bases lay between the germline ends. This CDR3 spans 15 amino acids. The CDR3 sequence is CASSEAGTTIYGYTF. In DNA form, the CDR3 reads TGTGCCAGCAGTGAAGCCGGGACAACTATCTATGGCTACACCTTC. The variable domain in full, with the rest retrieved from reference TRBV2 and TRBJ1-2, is EPEVTQTPSHQVTQMGQEVILRCVPISNHLYFYWYRQILGQKVEFLVSFYNNEISEKSEIFDDQFSVERPDGSNFTLKIRSTKLEDSAMYFCASSEAGTTIYGYTFGSGTRLTVV.

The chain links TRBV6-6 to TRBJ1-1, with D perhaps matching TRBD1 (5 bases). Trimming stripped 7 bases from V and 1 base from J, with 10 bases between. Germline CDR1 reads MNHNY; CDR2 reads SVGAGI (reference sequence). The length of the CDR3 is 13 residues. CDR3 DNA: TGTGCCAGCACCCCGGACAAGAACACTGAAGCTTTCTTT. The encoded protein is CASTPDKNTEAFF.

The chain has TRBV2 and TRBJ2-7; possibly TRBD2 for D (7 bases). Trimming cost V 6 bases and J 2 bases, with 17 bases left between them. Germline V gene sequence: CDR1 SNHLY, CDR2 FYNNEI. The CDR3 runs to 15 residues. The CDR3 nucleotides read TGTGCCAGCAGACCCTCACGGGGGGCCCCCTACGAGCAGTACTTC. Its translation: CASRPSRGAPYEQYF. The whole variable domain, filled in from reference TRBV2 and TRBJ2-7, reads EPEVTQTPSHQVTQMGQEVILRCVPISNHLYFYWYRQILGQKVEFLVSFYNNEISEKSEIFDDQFSVERPDGSNFTLKIRSTKLEDSAMYFCASRPSRGAPYEQYFGPGTRLTVT.

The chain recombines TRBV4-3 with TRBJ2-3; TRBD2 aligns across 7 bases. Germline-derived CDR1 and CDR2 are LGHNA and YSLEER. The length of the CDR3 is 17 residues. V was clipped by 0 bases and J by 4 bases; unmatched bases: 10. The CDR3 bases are TGCGCCAGCAGCCAAGATAAGCGGGGCGTTAGGGCAGATACGCAGTATTTT. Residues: CASSQDKRGVRADTQYF.

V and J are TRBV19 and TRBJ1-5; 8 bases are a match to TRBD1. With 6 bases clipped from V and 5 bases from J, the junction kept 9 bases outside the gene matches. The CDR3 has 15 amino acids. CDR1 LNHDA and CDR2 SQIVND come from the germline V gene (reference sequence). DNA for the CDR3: TGTGCCAGTAGCCGGACAGGGCTAACCTATCAGCCCCAGCATTTT. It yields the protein CASSRTGLTYQPQHF.

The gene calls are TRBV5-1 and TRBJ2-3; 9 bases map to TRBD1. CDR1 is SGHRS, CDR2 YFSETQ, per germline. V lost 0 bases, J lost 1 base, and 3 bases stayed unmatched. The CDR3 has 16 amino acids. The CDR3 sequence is CASSLGGQGGTDTQYF. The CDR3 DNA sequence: TGCGCCAGCAGCTTGGGGGGACAGGGAGGCACAGATACGCAGTATTTT.

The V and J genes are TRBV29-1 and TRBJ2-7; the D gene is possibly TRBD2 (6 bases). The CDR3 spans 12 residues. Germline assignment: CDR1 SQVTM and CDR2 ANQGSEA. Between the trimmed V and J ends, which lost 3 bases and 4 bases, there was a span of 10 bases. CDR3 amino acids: CSVDIGGYEQYF. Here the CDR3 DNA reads TGCAGCGTTGATATCGGAGGGTACGAGCAGTACTTC.

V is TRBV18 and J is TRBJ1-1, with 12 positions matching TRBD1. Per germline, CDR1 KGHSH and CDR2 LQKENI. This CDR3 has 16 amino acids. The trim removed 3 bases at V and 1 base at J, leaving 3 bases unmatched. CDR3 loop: CASSPGTGGKNTEAFF. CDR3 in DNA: TGTGCCAGCTCACCGGGGACAGGGGGCAAGAACACTGAAGCTTTCTTT.

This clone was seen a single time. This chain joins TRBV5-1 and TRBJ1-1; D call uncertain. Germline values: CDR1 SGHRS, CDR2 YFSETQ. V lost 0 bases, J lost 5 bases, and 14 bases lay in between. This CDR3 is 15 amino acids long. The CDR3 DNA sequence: TGCGCCAGCAGCTTGGCCCCCGCGGCGGGGACTGAAGCTTTCTTT. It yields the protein CASSLAPAAGTEAFF.

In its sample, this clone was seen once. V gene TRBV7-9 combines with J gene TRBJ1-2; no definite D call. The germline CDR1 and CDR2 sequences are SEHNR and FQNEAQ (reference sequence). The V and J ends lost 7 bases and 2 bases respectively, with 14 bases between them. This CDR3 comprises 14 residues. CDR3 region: CASNTGRVNYGYTF. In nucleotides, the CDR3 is TGTGCCAGCAACACCGGACGGGTGAACTATGGCTACACCTTC.

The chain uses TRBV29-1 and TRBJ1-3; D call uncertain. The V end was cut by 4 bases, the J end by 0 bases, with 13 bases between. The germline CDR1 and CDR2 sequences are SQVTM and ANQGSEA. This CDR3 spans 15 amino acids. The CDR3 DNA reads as TGCAGCGTTGTAATCCCTCGGGTCTCTGGAAACACCATATATTTT. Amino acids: CSVVIPRVSGNTIYF.

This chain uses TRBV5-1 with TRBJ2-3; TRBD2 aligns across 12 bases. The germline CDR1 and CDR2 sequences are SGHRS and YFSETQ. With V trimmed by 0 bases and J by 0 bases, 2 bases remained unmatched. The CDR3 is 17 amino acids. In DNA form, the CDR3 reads TGCGCCAGCAGCTTGGCAACTAGCGGGGGGAGCACAGATACGCAGTATTTT. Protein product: CASSLATSGGSTDTQYF.

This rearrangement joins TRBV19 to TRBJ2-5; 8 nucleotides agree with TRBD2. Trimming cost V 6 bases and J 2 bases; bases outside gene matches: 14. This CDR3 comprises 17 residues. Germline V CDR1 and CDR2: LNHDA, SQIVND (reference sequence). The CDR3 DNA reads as TGTGCCAGTAGCCATTTATCTAGCGGGCCTATTCAAGAGACCCAGTACTTC. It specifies CASSHLSSGPIQETQYF.

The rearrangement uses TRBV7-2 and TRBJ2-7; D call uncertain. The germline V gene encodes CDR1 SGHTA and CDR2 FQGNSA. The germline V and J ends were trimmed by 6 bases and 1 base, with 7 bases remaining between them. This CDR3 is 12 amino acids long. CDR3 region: CASSPPSYEQYF. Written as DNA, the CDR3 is TGTGCCAGCAGTCCACCATCCTACGAGCAGTACTTC.

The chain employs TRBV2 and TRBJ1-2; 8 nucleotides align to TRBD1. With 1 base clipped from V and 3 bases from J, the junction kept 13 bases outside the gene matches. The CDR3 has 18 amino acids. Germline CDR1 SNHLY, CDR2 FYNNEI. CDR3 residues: CASSEGQGALVGYYGYTF. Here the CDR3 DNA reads TGTGCCAGCAGTGAAGGGCAGGGGGCGCTTGTAGGGTACTATGGCTACACCTTC.

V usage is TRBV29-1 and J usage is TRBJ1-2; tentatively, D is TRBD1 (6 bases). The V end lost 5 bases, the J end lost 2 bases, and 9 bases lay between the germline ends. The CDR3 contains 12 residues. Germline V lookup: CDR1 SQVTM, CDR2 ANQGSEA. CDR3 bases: TGCAGCGTTTCCGGACAGAACTATGGCTACACCTTC. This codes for CSVSGQNYGYTF.

CDR3 loop: CASRPTGQGWETQYF. The CDR3 DNA reads TGTGCCAGTAGACCCACGGGACAGGGCTGGGAGACCCAGTACTTC. J is TRBJ2-5 and V is TRBV19; 9 bases are shared with TRBD1. Germline CDR1 reads LNHDA; CDR2 reads SQIVND (reference sequence). V dropped 6 bases and J dropped 5; count of bases not matched to a gene: 10. The CDR3 consists of 15 residues. The full variable domain, in which reference TRBV19 and TRBJ2-5 provide the parts outside the CDR3, is DGGITQSPKYLFRKEGQNVTLSCEQNLNHDAMYWYRQDPGQGLRLIYYSQIVNDFQKGDIAEGYSVSREKKESFPLTVTSAQKNPTAFYLCASRPTGQGWETQYFGPGTRLLVL.

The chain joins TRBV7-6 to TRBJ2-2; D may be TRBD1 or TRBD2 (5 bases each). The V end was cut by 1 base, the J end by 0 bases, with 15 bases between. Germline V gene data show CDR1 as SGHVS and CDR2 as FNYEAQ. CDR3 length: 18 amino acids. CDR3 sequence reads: CASSLGVGTFANTGELFF. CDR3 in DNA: TGTGCCAGCAGCTTAGGGGTAGGGACGTTCGCGAACACCGGGGAGCTGTTTTTT. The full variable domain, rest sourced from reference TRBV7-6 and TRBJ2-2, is GAGVSQSPRYKVTKRGQDVALRCDPISGHVSLYWYRQALGQGPEFLTYFNYEAQQDKSGLPNDRFSAERPEGSISTLTIQRTEQRDSAMYRCASSLGVGTFANTGELFFGEGSRLTVL.

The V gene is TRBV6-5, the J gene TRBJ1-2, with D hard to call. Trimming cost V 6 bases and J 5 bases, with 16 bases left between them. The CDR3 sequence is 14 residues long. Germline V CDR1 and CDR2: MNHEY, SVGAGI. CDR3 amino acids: CASRPTLRAYGYTF. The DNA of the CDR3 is TGTGCCAGCAGACCGACCTTGAGGGCGTATGGCTACACCTTC.

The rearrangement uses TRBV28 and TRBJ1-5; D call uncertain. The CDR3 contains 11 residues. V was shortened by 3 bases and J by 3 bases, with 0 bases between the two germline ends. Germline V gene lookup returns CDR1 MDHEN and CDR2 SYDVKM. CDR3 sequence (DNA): TGTGCCAGCAGTTTCAATCAGCCCCAGCATTTT. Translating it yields CASSFNQPQHF.